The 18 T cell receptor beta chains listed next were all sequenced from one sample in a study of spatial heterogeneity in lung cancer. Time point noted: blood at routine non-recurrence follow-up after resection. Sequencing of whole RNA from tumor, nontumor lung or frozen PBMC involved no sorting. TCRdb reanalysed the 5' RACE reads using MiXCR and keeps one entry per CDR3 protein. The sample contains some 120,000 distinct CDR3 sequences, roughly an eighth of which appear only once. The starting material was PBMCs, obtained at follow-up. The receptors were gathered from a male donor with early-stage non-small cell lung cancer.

The CDR3 here is CASSMTGNTYEQYF. CDR3 nucleotide sequence: TGTGCCAGCAGCATGACAGGAAATACCTACGAGCAGTACTTC. The genes are TRBV7-9 and TRBJ2-7; a possible D gene is TRBD1 (6 bases). CDR1 and CDR2 (germline): SEHNR, FQNEAQ (reference sequence). Trimming took off 5 bases at V and 2 bases at J, with 13 bases between the two ends. This CDR3 is built from 14 residues.

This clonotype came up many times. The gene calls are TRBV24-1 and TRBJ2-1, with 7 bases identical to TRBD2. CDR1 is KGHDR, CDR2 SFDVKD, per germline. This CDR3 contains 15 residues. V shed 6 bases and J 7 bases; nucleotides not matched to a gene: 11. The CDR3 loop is CATSSRGAGRNEQFF. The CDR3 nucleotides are TGTGCCACCAGTTCTCGGGGAGCGGGGAGGAATGAGCAGTTCTTC.

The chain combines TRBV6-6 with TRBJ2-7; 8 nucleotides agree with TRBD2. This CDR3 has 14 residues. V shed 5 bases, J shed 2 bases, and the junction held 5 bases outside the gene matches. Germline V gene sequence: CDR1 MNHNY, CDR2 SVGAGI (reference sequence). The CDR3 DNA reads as TGTGCCAGCAGTACGGGGGGGAGACCCTACGAGCAGTACTTC. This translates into CASSTGGRPYEQYF.

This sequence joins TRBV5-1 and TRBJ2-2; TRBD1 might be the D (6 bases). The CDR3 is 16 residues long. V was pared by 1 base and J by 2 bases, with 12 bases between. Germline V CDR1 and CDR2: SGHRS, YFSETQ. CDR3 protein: CASSLINRANTGELFF. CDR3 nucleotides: TGCGCCAGCAGCTTGATTAACAGGGCTAACACCGGGGAGCTGTTTTTT.

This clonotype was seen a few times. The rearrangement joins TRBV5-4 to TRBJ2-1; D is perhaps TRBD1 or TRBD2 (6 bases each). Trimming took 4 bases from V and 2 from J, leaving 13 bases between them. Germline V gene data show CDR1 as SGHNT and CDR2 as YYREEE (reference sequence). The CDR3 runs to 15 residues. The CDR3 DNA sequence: TGTGCCAGCAGCCCATACAGGGAGGCCTACAATGAGCAGTTCTTC. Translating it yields CASSPYREAYNEQFF.

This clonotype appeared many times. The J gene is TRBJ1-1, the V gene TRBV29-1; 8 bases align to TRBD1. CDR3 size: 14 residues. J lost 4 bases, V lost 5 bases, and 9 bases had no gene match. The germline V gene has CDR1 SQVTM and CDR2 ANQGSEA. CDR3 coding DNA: TGCAGCGTTCTTCAGGGGGCGCCGAGCACTGAAGCTTTCTTT. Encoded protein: CSVLQGAPSTEAFF.

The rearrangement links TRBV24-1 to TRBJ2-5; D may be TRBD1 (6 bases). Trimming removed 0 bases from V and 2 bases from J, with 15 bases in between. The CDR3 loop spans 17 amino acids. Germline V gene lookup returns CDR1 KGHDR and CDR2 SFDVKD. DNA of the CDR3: TGTGCCACCAGTGATTTGTTACAGGGAACGGGGCAAGAGACCCAGTACTTC. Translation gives CATSDLLQGTGQETQYF.

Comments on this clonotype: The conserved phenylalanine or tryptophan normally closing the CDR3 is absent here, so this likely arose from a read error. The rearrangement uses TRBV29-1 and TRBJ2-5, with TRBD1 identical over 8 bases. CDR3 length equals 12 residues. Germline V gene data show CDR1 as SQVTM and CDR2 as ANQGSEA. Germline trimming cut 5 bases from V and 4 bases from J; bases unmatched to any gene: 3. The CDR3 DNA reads TGCAGCGTTCGGACAGGGAGAGAGACCCAGTACTCC. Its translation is CSVRTGRETQYS.

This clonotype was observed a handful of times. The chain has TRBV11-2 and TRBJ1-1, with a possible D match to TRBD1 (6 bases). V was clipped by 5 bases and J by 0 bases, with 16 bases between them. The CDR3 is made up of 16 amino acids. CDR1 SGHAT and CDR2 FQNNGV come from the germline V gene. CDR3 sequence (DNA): TGTGCCAGCAGCCTGGCGGCAGGGGCTTTGAACACTGAAGCTTTCTTT. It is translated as CASSLAAGALNTEAFF.

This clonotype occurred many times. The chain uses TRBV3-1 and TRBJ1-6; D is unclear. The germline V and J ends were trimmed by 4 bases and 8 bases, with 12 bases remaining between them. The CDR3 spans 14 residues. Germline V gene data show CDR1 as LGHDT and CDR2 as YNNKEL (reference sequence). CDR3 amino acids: CASSLIPRDSPLHF. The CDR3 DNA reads TGTGCCAGCAGCCTAATTCCGCGGGATTCACCCCTCCACTTT.

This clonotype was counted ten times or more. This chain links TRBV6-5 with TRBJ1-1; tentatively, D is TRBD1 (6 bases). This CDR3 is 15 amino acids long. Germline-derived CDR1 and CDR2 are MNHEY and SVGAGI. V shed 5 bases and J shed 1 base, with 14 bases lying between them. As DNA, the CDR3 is TGTGCCAGCAGTCCTCCCGGGGGCAGGAACACTGAAGCTTTCTTT. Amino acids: CASSPPGGRNTEAFF.

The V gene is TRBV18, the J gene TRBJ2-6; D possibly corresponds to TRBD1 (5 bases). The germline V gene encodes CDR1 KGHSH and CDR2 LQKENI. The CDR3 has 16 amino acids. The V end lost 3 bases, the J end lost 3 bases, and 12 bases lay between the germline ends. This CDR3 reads CASSPSGRDGANVLTF. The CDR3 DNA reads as TGTGCCAGCTCACCCTCCGGCAGGGATGGGGCCAACGTCCTGACTTTC.

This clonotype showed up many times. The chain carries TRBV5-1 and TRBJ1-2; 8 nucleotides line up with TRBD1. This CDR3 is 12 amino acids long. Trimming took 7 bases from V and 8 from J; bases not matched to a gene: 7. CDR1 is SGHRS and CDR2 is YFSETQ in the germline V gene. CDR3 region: CASEDTGGGYTF. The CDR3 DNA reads TGCGCCAGCGAAGACACAGGGGGAGGCTACACCTTC.

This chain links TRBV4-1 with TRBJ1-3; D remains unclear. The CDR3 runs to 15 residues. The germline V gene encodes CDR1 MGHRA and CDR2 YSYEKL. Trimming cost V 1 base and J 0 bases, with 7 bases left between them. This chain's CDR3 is CASSQGGISGNTIYF. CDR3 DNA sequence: TGCGCCAGCAGCCAAGGCGGAATCTCTGGAAACACCATATATTTT.

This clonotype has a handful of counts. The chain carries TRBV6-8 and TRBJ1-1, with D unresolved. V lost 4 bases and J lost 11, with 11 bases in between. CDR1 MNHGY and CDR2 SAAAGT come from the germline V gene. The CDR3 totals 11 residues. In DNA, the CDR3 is TGTGCCAGCAGTTCGGCAGCATTGGCTTTCTTT. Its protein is CASSSAALAFF.

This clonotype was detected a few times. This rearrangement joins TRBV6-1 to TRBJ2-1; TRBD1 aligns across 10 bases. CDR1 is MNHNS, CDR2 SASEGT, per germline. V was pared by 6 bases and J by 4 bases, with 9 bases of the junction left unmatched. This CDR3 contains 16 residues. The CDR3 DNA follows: TGTGCCAGCAGCCCCAGGACAGGGGGGAAATACAATGAGCAGTTCTTC. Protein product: CASSPRTGGKYNEQFF.

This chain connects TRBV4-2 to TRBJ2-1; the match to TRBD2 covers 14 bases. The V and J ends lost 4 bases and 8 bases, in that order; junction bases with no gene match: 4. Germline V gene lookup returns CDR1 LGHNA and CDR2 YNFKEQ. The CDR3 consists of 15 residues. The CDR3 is CASSLTSGGADEQFF. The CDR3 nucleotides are TGTGCCAGCAGCCTGACTAGCGGGGGGGCCGATGAGCAGTTCTTC.

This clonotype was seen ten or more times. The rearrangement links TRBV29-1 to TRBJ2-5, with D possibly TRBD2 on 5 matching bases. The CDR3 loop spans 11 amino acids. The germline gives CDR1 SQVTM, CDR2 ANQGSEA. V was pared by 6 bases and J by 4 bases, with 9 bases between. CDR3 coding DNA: TGCAGCGTCGTGGCGGGAGAGACCCAGTACTTC. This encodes CSVVAGETQYF.